This TCR beta chain comes out of a study of T cells after somatic rescue of genetic block (dated by TCRdb to 2020 to 2021). For context, the study as a whole: What the study looked at was long-term robustness, specifically in a T-cell system that came about through somatic rescue of a genetic block in T-cell development.

As for this clone: It has no known antigen specificity. No per-base quality is available; no much larger clone lies one base away.

The library was built by means of the immunoSEQ multiplex PCR assay. TCRdb stores this immuneACCESS table with in-frame sequences only. Part of the clones is absent; in the studies checked, under half of the shortfall reflects unresolved V genes, and no reason is known for the rest. For this sample the table gives roughly 67,000 clones, of which 85% to 95% were detected only once. Just under 3% of the sample is in the top ten clones. V sheds 0 bases and J sheds 5 bases, leaving 12 bases between their ends. CDR1 and CDR2 were assigned from the germline V gene as SGHRS and YFSETQ. The CDR3 goes from the cysteine to the phenylalanine over 15 residues. The CDR3 DNA has 45 bases and is translated from base 1.

The sequenced material came from peripheral blood mononuclear cells (PBMCs). The receptor was isolated from a man aged 35-49 years. The chain is assembled from TRBV5-1 and TRBJ2-1; the D gene is possibly TRBD2, with 6 bases matching. The encoded CDR3 is CASSLVGGVNNEQFF. In nucleotides, the sequence is TGCGCCAGCAGCTTGGTTGGCGGGGTAAACAATGAGCAGTTCTTC.